This T cell receptor beta chain was sequenced in a study of blood T cell repertoires in COVID-19. In the study overall: T cells, B-cell-depleted T cells, or PBMCs supplied cDNA or gDNA.

Sequencing was performed with immunoSEQ multiplex PCR; in TCRdb, only in-frame clones are kept and a portion is missing. The sample includes about 15,000 clones, about four fifths seen only once; the top ten take around 13%. Germline values: CDR1 SGDLS, CDR2 YYNGEE. V shed 4 bases, J shed 3 bases, and the junction held 9 bases outside the gene matches. CDR3 length: 16 residues. The receptor's source is a man in his sixties with acute or convalescent COVID-19. The sample comprised peripheral blood. The chain uses TRBV9 and TRBJ1-3, with TRBD1 matching 8 bases. In DNA, the CDR3 is TGTGCCAGCAGCACTCAAAGGACAGGGAATGGAAACACCATATATTTT. Residues: CASSTQRTGNGNTIYF.